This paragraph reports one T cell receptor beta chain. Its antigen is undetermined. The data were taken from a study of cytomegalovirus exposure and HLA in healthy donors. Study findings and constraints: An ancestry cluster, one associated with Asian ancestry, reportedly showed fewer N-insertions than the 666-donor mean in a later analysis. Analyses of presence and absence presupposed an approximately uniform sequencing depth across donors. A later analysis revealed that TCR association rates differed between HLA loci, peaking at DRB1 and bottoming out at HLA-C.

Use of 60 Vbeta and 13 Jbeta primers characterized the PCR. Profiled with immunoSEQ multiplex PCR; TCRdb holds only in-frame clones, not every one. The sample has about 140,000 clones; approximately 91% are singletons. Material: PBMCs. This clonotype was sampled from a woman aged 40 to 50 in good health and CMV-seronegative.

CDR3 sequence (DNA): TGTGCCAGCAGTTATCCAGGGCCAAATGAAAAACTGTTTTTT. Translating it yields CASSYPGPNEKLFF. The chain employs TRBV6-6 and TRBJ1-4; a possible D gene is TRBD1 (5 bases). The germline gives CDR1 MNHNY, CDR2 SVGAGI (reference sequence). The V and J ends lost 3 bases and 5 bases respectively, with 10 bases between them. This CDR3 region has 14 residues.